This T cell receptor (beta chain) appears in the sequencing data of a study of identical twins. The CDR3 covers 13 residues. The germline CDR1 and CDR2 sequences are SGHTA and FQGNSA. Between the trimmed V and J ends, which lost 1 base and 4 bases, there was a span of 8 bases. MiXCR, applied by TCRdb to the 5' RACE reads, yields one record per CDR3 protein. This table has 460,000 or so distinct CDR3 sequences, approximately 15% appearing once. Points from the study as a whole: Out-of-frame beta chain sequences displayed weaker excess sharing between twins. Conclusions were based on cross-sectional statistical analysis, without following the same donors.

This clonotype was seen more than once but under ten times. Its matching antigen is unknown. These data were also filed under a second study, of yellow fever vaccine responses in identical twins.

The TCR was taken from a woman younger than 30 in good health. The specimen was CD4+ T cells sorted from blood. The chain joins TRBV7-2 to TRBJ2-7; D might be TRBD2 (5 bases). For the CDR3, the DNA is TGTGCCAGCAGCTTAGAGCGGTTATACGAGCAGTACTTC. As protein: CASSLERLYEQYF.